This T cell receptor beta chain was recovered during a study of post-analysis software for immune sequencing data. Across the whole study: Courses of disease covered relapsing-remitting, secondary progressive and progressive-relapsing multiple sclerosis.

Overall study results and limits: A few TRBV segments (TRBV5-6, TRBV5-1 and TRBV20-1 among them) occurred more frequently in patients than in controls. Controls significantly exceeded multiple sclerosis patients in normalized Chao1 diversity. Same-batch preparations were strongly co-clustered by F measure.

The CDR3 has 14 residues. The germline CDR1 and CDR2 sequences are DFQATT and SNEGSKA (reference sequence). Remarks on this clonotype: Its antigen is undetermined.

Unique molecular identifiers were present in the TCR beta cDNA libraries. Roughly 500,000 cDNA molecules were obtained from approximately 0.91 to 9.4 million T cells. Via MiXCR, TCRdb re-called the PCR reads, giving one row per CDR3 protein. The sample includes 650,000 to 850,000 distinct CDR3 sequences, approximately 53% of them seen just once. The chain links TRBV20-1 to TRBJ2-5; 10 nucleotides match TRBD1. The J call may be wrong; the DNA end is better matched by TRBJ2-7. The sequencing input was blood. The TCR comes from a girl aged 5-17 years with multiple sclerosis. CDR3 DNA sequence: TGCAGTGCTGTCAAAATGACAGGGGGCGACGAGCAGTACTTC. This codes for CSAVKMTGGDEQYF.